The T cell receptor beta chain under discussion was sequenced for a study of Ad26.COV2.S vaccination and SARS-CoV-2 variants. Overall study: In the study, Ad26.COV2.S was injected intramuscularly once, or twice 56 days apart.

Study outcomes and limitations: People who got the vaccine had more spike-specific TCR breadth than people who got placebo.

Germline CDR1 SGHTA, CDR2 FQGNSA. This CDR3 region has 12 residues. The V end was cut by 4 bases, the J end by 9 bases, with 7 bases between. The repertoire was sequenced with immunoSEQ multiplex PCR; TCRdb's copy has only in-frame clones and lacks some. This sample yields approximately 500,000 clones, of which 70% to 90% are seen a single time; around 13% belongs to the top ten. Described treatment: 19 received Ad26.COV2.S at low or high dose, single or two shots; about 5 received placebo; per-sample allocation not given. On day 63 after the first injection, vaccine and placebo recipients gave samples. Points on this clone: What it binds is not known.

The sample here was peripheral blood, taken in a trial of Ad26.COV2.S vaccine versus placebo. J is TRBJ1-6 and V is TRBV7-2, with D perhaps matching TRBD1 (5 bases). The sequence derives from a person between 18 and 59 years old who received the Ad26.COV2.S COVID-19 vaccine or a placebo. CDR3 protein: CASSSRGSPLHF. The CDR3 DNA is TGTGCCAGCAGCTCGAGGGGTTCACCCCTCCACTTT.